The T cell receptor (beta chain) under discussion was sequenced for a study of T cells in Graves' hyperthyroidism and ophthalmopathy. Participants, patients aged 18 to 65, had newly diagnosed hyperthyroidism with a duration under 2 months. Cells are PBMCs isolated from approximately 9.2 ml of fresh blood. Amplification yielded TCR beta CDR3 regions, with RNA transcripts as the source. Researchers ran a first-round RT-PCR on the TCR CDR3 using the HTBI primer set. Using its own MiXCR run on the multiplex PCR reads, TCRdb lists one record per CDR3 protein. The sample yields 200,000 or so distinct CDR3 sequences, about 15% seen once. Germline V gene sequence: CDR1 MDHEN, CDR2 SYDVKM. There are 14 residues in the CDR3. V was clipped by 6 bases and J by 4 bases; unmatched bases: 9.

The sample consisted of blood. The chain is built from TRBV28 and TRBJ2-7; TRBD2 aligns across 7 bases. The sequence derives from a woman aged 45-60 years with Graves' hyperthyroidism. CDR3: CASRPTSRSYEQYF. The CDR3 nucleotides read TGTGCCAGCAGACCGACTAGCAGGAGTTACGAGCAGTACTTC.